The T cell receptor beta chain under discussion was sequenced for a study of control samples from healthy donors and cancer patients. The germline gives CDR1 SGHNT, CDR2 YYREEE (reference sequence). Trimming removed 0 bases from V and 8 bases from J, with 18 bases in between. This CDR3 region has 17 residues. Sequenced by immunoSEQ multiplex PCR; TCRdb stores in-frame clones only, minus some. The sample lists about 410,000 clones, 90% seen once, with around 6.4% in the top ten. The V gene is TRBV5-4, the J gene TRBJ1-6, with D hard to call. Sequencing was performed on PBMCs. The origin of this receptor is a man between 35 and 55 years old with head and neck cancer. As DNA, the CDR3 is TGTGCCAGCAGCTTGGCCTCCCCCAAAGAGTGGTATTCACCCCTCCACTTT. Translating gives CASSLASPKEWYSPLHF.